The 19 T cell receptor beta chains given below trace back to one sample, sequenced in a study of post-analysis software for immune sequencing data. Study results and limitations: Controls showed lower frequencies than patients for a handful of TRBV segments, and TRBV5-6, TRBV5-1 and TRBV20-1 were among these.

Their recognized antigens are unknown. Prepared libraries of TCR beta cDNA carried unique molecular identifiers. TCRdb re-derived calls from the PCR reads in MiXCR, one entry per CDR3 protein. The sample comprises roughly 200,000 distinct CDR3 sequences, over 25% of which are singletons, and approximately 3% rests with the top ten. Material: blood. These receptors came from a girl younger than 18 with multiple sclerosis.

This rearrangement joins TRBV11-2 to TRBJ2-5, with TRBD2 identical over 8 bases. In germline, CDR1 is SGHAT, CDR2 FQNNGV. Trimming cost V 4 bases and J 11 bases; bases outside gene matches: 9. The CDR3 spans 13 residues. The CDR3 sequence is CASSYSGEDEQYF. As DNA, the CDR3 is TGTGCCAGCAGCTATAGCGGGGAGGATGAGCAGTACTTC.

Many counts were recorded for this clonotype. The genes are TRBV7-9 and TRBJ2-7; D gene uncertain. V lost 1 base and J 2 bases, leaving 3 bases between the germline ends. The CDR3 covers 12 residues. Germline CDR1 reads SEHNR; CDR2 reads FQNEAQ (reference sequence). The CDR3 reads CASSLEAYEQYF. Written as DNA, the CDR3 is TGTGCCAGCAGCTTAGAGGCCTACGAGCAGTACTTC.

At least ten counts were recorded for this clonotype. This chain uses TRBV4-1 with TRBJ1-2; 7 nucleotides agree with TRBD1. The V segment lost 0 bases and the J segment 8 bases; nucleotides outside the gene matches: 6. CDR1 is MGHRA and CDR2 is YSYEKL in the germline V gene. The CDR3 covers 14 residues. The CDR3: CASSQDPRQGGYTF. The CDR3 DNA reads TGCGCCAGCAGCCAAGATCCCCGACAGGGAGGCTACACCTTC.

This clonotype has at least ten counts. This sequence joins TRBV20-1 and TRBJ2-7; 7 bases match TRBD1. V gave up 8 bases and J gave up 12 bases; unmatched junction bases: 16. CDR3 length: 12 residues. The V gene's germline CDR1 is DFQATT and CDR2 SNEGSKA (reference sequence). CDR3 DNA sequence: TGCAGTCCCTCGGGACAGTCTACGAGCAGGTACTTC. Protein sequence: CSPSGQSTSRYF.

A single count supports this clonotype. The chain combines TRBV5-5 with TRBJ2-1; 11 bases align to TRBD2. The CDR3 runs 17 residues. The J segment lost 3 bases and the V segment lost 4 bases, leaving 9 bases of the junction unmatched. Germline CDR1 is SGHKS and CDR2 is YYEKEE (reference sequence). CDR3 sequence: CASSRTLTSGDYNEQFF. The DNA for the CDR3 is TGTGCCAGCAGCCGGACCTTGACTAGCGGGGACTACAATGAGCAGTTCTTC.

This clonotype has more than one count but fewer than ten. Just one base apart from a much larger clone, this may be a read error. The chain uses TRBV29-1 and TRBJ2-7; TRBD1 matches at 10 bases. Germline assignment: CDR1 SQVTM and CDR2 ANQGSEA. The CDR3 contains 14 residues. CDR3 in amino acids: CGAERTGGVYEQYF. Written as DNA, the CDR3 is TGCGGCGCCGAGCGGACAGGGGGAGTCTACGAGCAGTACTTC.

This clonotype was picked up one time. It may be a read error: a sequence one base away is much more abundant. DNA for the CDR3: TGCAGTGCTCCCGGACAGGGGAAAACCTACGAGCGGTACTTC. As protein: CSAPGQGKTYERYF. The rearrangement uses TRBV20-1 and TRBJ2-7; TRBD1 agrees at 9 bases. Germline V lookup: CDR1 DFQATT, CDR2 SNEGSKA (reference sequence). The CDR3 sequence is 14 residues long.

This rearrangement joins TRBV5-1 to TRBJ1-1; no firm D call. Per germline, CDR1 SGHRS and CDR2 YFSETQ. V lost 0 bases, J lost 4 bases, and 13 bases lay in between. The CDR3 is 15 residues long. CDR3 sequence (DNA): TGCGCCAGCAGCTTGGTTCCGGAGAAATCCACTGAAGCTTTCTTT. Residues: CASSLVPEKSTEAFF.

The sample holds many counts of this clonotype. The chain uses TRBV5-1 and TRBJ2-3; TRBD2 matches 15 bases. Germline loops: CDR1 SGHRS, CDR2 YFSETQ. The CDR3 spans 15 residues. J gave up 9 bases and V 0 bases, and 2 bases lay outside the gene matches. The CDR3 reads CASSLAGTSGRTQYF. Written as DNA, the CDR3 is TGCGCCAGCAGCTTGGCCGGGACTAGCGGGAGGACGCAGTATTTT.

This clonotype turned up a few times. V usage is TRBV20-1 and J usage is TRBJ2-1; TRBD1 agrees at 7 bases. The CDR3 runs to 14 residues. V lost 0 bases to trimming and J lost 8 bases; unmatched junction nucleotides: 7. Germline lookup yields CDR1 DFQATT and CDR2 SNEGSKA (reference sequence). The CDR3 region is CSARELTGIDEQFF. CDR3 sequence (DNA): TGCAGTGCTAGAGAACTGACAGGGATCGATGAGCAGTTCTTC.

For this clonotype: A clone one base away is much larger, so this may be a read error. V usage is TRBV2 and J usage is TRBJ2-4; D may be TRBD1 (5 bases). The CDR3 loop spans 12 amino acids. The V and J ends lost 4 bases and 15 bases respectively, with 16 bases between them. From germline, CDR1 is SNHLY and CDR2 FYNNEI. The CDR3 DNA reads as TGTGCCAGCAGTGGACAGTCAGAGACCCGGTACTTC. Translating it yields CASSGQSETRYF.

DNA for the CDR3: TGTGCCAGCAGCTTTGGGTCCGGCAATCAGCCCCAGCATTTT. This sequence encodes CASSFGSGNQPQHF. This chain joins TRBV5-6 and TRBJ1-5; D gene unclear. Per the germline V gene, CDR1 is SGHDT and CDR2 is YYEEEE. V lost 2 bases to trimming and J lost 2 bases, with 8 bases between them. The CDR3 runs to 14 residues.

For this clonotype: A read error may account for a junction end that differs from germline. The CDR3 reads CAISEPRGGGNEHFF. CDR3 coding DNA: TGTGCCATCAGTGAGCCTCGAGGGGGGGGCAATGAGCACTTCTTC. The rearrangement links TRBV10-3 to TRBJ2-1; TRBD2 is a possible D gene (7 bases). Germline CDR1 reads ENHRY; CDR2 reads SYGVKD. The CDR3 consists of 15 residues.

This clonotype occurred a few times. The chain joins TRBV25-1 to TRBJ2-3; 12 bases line up with TRBD1. This CDR3 region has 18 residues. V was clipped by 5 bases and J by 2 bases; unmatched bases: 11. Germline assignment: CDR1 MGHDK and CDR2 SYGVNS. The CDR3 loop is CASSWPRDRGLNTDTQYF. DNA of the CDR3: TGTGCCAGCAGTTGGCCCCGGGACAGGGGGCTAAACACAGATACGCAGTATTTT.

In its sample, this clonotype was seen a few times. The chain couples TRBV11-3 to TRBJ2-1; D possibly uses TRBD1 or TRBD2 (5 bases each). Trimming took off 0 bases at V and 0 bases at J, with 12 bases between the two ends. This CDR3 region has 17 residues. Germline V lookup: CDR1 SGHNT, CDR2 YENEEA. The CDR3 DNA sequence: TGTGCCAGCAGCTTAGATAGTTGGGGGAGCTCCTACAATGAGCAGTTCTTC. It translates to CASSLDSWGSSYNEQFF.

To note about this clonotype: This may arise from a read error, as a much more abundant clone is one base away. The chain combines TRBV13 with TRBJ2-1, with TRBD2 matching 12 bases. The CDR3 is made up of 15 amino acids. CDR1 PRHDT and CDR2 FYEKMQ come from the germline V gene (reference sequence). The CDR3 loop is CACSSASGRGGEQFF. In DNA, the CDR3 is TGTGCCTGCAGCAGCGCTAGCGGGAGGGGAGGGGAGCAGTTCTTC. Combining the CDR3 with reference TRBV13 and TRBJ2-1 gives the whole variable domain AAGVIQSPRHLIKEKRETATLKCYPIPRHDTVYWYQQGPGQDPQFLISFYEKMQSDKGSIPDRFSAQQFSDYHSELNMSSLELGDSALYFCACSSASGRGGEQFFGPGTRLTVL.

This clonotype was recorded many times. J is TRBJ2-3 and V is TRBV5-6; D is ambiguous. Germline lookup yields CDR1 SGHDT and CDR2 YYEEEE. The CDR3 covers 11 residues. Trimming stripped 1 base from V and 6 bases from J, with 3 bases between. The CDR3 DNA reads TGTGCCAGCAGCTTGATTGATACGCAGTATTTT. Amino acid sequence: CASSLIDTQYF.

This clonotype came up a few times. V usage is TRBV5-1 and J usage is TRBJ2-5, with 10 positions matching TRBD1. The germline gives CDR1 SGHRS, CDR2 YFSETQ. The CDR3 has 15 amino acids. V shed 6 bases, J shed 4 bases, and the junction held 9 bases outside the gene matches. CDR3 sequence reads: CASTKGTGVGETQYF. The DNA of the CDR3 is TGCGCCAGCACCAAGGGGACAGGGGTTGGAGAGACCCAGTACTTC. The whole variable domain, remainder taken from reference TRBV5-1 and TRBJ2-5, is KAGVTQTPRYLIKTRGQQVTLSCSPISGHRSVSWYQQTPGQGLQFLFEYFSETQRNKGNFPGRFSGRQFSNSRSEMNVSTLELGDSALYLCASTKGTGVGETQYFGPGTRLLVL.

The table lists this clonotype with many counts. This chain links TRBV27 with TRBJ2-1; D tentatively fits TRBD1 or TRBD2 (5 bases each). The CDR3 loop spans 15 amino acids. Germline assignment: CDR1 MNHEY and CDR2 SMNVEV (reference sequence). The V end lost 10 bases, the J end lost 2 bases, and 18 bases lay between the germline ends. The CDR3 here is CATDIGARAYNEQFF. CDR3 in DNA: TGTGCCACCGATATCGGGGCCAGGGCCTACAATGAGCAGTTCTTC.